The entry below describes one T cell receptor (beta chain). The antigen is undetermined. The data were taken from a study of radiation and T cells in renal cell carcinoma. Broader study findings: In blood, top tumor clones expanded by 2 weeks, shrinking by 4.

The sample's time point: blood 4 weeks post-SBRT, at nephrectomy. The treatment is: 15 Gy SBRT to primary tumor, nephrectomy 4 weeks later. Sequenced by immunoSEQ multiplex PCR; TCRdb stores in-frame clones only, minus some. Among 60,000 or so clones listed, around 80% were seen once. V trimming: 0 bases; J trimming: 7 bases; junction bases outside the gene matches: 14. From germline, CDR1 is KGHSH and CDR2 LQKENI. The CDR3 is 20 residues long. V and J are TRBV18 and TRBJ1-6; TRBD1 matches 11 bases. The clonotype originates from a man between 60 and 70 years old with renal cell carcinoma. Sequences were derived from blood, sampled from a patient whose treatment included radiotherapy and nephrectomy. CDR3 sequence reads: CASSPPRGGGQGAENSPLHF. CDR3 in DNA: TGTGCCAGCTCACCACCGCGGGGTGGCGGACAGGGGGCAGAGAATTCACCCCTCCACTTT. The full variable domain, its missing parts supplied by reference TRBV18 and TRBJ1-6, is NAGVMQNPRHLVRRRGQEARLRCSPMKGHSHVYWYRQLPEEGLKFMVYLQKENIIDESGMPKERFSAEFPKEGPSILRIQQVVRGDSAAYFCASSPPRGGGQGAENSPLHFGNGTRLTVT.